This T cell receptor beta chain was recovered during a study of graft-versus-host responses after intestinal transplantation. Study in general: Following induction with anti-thymocyte globulin, all recipients were given tacrolimus and steroids for three to four years. Study outcomes and limitations: After transplant, early declines in HvG clones were associated with peak levels of circulating GvH clones. The study found high graft-versus-host to host-versus-graft clonal ratios in allografts of patients with graft-donor T cell macrochimerism. Present in recipient marrow, GvH clones included some that appeared first in ileum or blood.

On this clone itself: Its target is not known.

Assay: immunoSEQ multiplex PCR; the TCRdb copy retains only in-frame clones and omits some. Here the sample spans about 90,000 clones, roughly four fifths being singletons. The CDR3 has 14 residues. Germline loops: CDR1 KGHSH, CDR2 LQKENI. With 0 bases clipped from V and 8 bases from J, the junction kept 4 bases outside the gene matches. The starting material was unstimulated CD8+ T cells sorted from spleen or lymph node cells, obtained before intestinal transplant. The chain has TRBV18 and TRBJ1-2, with 9 nucleotides matching TRBD1. The TCR comes from a human donor who received an intestinal transplant. The CDR3, as DNA: TGTGCCAGCTCACCACCCGGGACAGGGCGAGGCTACACCTTC. It translates to CASSPPGTGRGYTF.